Listed below are T cell receptor beta chains from one sample, sequenced in a study of T cells expressing NK-cell markers. Reprocessing the 5' RACE reads, TCRdb reports a single entry for every CDR3 protein and omits DNA. This specimen shows 440,000 or so distinct CDR3 sequences; the ten leading clones hold less than 7.5%. Sample: blood T cells: a sorted CD56 or NKG2C T cell subset, CD4+ or CD8+ T cells, or bulk PBMC T cells (not recorded which). Receptors were obtained from a woman aged 18 to 75 in good health. The CDR3 runs from the conserved cysteine through the conserved F or W. Each record gives: J gene, V gene, CDR3 protein.

j_call: TRBJ2-1
v_call: TRBV5-6
cdr3_aa: CASNEPYNEQFF

j_call: TRBJ2-6
v_call: TRBV29-1
cdr3_aa: CSVEWAGRGYAGANVLTF

j_call: TRBJ1-5
v_call: TRBV25-1
cdr3_aa: CASLDRENQPQHF

j_call: TRBJ1-5
v_call: TRBV12-3/TRBV12-4
cdr3_aa: CASSTTGNGNQPQHF

j_call: TRBJ2-5
v_call: TRBV6-2/TRBV6-3
cdr3_aa: CASSYSGTQYF

j_call: TRBJ2-3
v_call: TRBV5-1
cdr3_aa: CASSLDAGVTDTQYF

j_call: TRBJ2-7
v_call: TRBV7-2
cdr3_aa: CASSPRWGGAYEQYF

j_call: TRBJ2-5
v_call: TRBV20-1
cdr3_aa: CSASLQGRFETQYF

j_call: TRBJ2-1
v_call: TRBV4-3
cdr3_aa: CASSQAPADYNEQFF

j_call: TRBJ2-1
v_call: TRBV18
cdr3_aa: CASSPDFRVWNNEQFF

j_call: TRBJ1-1
v_call: TRBV11-1
cdr3_aa: CASSLGPVATEAFF

j_call: TRBJ2-2
v_call: TRBV6-4
cdr3_aa: CASSRVPAATGELFF

j_call: TRBJ2-7
v_call: TRBV19
cdr3_aa: CASNNGLTGEQYF

j_call: TRBJ1-2
v_call: TRBV10-3
cdr3_aa: CAISENSFNNYGYTF

j_call: TRBJ2-2
v_call: TRBV7-9
cdr3_aa: CASSPRGGSSTGELFF

j_call: TRBJ2-2
v_call: TRBV4-2
cdr3_aa: CASSQEDLTELFF

j_call: TRBJ2-5
v_call: TRBV7-8
cdr3_aa: CASSVQGGQETQYF

j_call: TRBJ2-3
v_call: TRBV7-2
cdr3_aa: CASSSLAASTDTQYF

j_call: TRBJ2-1
v_call: TRBV7-2
cdr3_aa: CASSLQFPGQKQFF

j_call: TRBJ1-1
v_call: TRBV4-3
cdr3_aa: CASSARMNTEAFF

j_call: TRBJ1-1
v_call: TRBV10-2
cdr3_aa: CASSPLLGDRVNTEAFF

j_call: TRBJ2-3
v_call: TRBV12-3/TRBV12-4
cdr3_aa: CASSFSLRQGHTQYF

j_call: TRBJ1-5
v_call: TRBV12-3/TRBV12-4
cdr3_aa: CASGLDRVTQHF

j_call: TRBJ1-1
v_call: TRBV28
cdr3_aa: CASEHLNTEAFF

j_call: TRBJ2-5
v_call: TRBV5-6
cdr3_aa: CASSFQGALETQYF

j_call: TRBJ1-5
v_call: TRBV12-3/TRBV12-4
cdr3_aa: CASSEDRLRYSNQPQHF

j_call: TRBJ1-2
v_call: TRBV7-2
cdr3_aa: CASSLGTGGARGYTF

j_call: TRBJ1-4
v_call: TRBV5-1
cdr3_aa: CASSPDRPENEKLFF

j_call: TRBJ2-5
v_call: TRBV7-2
cdr3_aa: CASSSTARETQYF

j_call: TRBJ2-1
v_call: TRBV19
cdr3_aa: CASTIGSSYNEQFF

j_call: TRBJ2-2
v_call: TRBV6-5
cdr3_aa: CASSYSNTGVGELFF